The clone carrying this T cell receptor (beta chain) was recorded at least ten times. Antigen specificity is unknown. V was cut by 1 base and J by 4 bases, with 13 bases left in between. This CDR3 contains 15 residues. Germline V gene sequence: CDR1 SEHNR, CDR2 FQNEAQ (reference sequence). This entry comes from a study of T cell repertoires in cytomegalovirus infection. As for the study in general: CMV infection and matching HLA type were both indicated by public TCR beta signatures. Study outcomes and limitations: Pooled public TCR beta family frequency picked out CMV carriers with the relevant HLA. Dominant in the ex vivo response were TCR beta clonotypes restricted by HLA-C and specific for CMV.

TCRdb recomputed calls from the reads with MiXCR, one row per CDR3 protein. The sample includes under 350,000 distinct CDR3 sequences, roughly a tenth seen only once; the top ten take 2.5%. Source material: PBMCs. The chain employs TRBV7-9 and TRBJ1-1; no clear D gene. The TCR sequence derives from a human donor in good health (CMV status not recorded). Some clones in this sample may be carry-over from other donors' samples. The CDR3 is CASSLGQVGVTEAFF. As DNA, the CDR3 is TGTGCCAGCAGCTTAGGTCAGGTGGGCGTCACTGAAGCTTTCTTT. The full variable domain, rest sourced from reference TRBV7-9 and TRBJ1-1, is DTGVSQNPRHKITKRGQNVTFRCDPISEHNRLYWYRQTLGQGPEFLTYFQNEAQLEKSRLLSDRFSAERPKGSFSTLEIQRTEQGDSAMYLCASSLGQVGVTEAFFGQGTRLTVV.